These T cell receptor beta chains were read from a single sample in a study of T cells in Graves' hyperthyroidism and ophthalmopathy. MiXCR, run by TCRdb on the multiplex PCR reads, gives a single entry per CDR3 protein. This table has a few hundred thousand distinct CDR3 sequences, 46% appearing once. Sample: peripheral blood or thyroid tissue (not recorded which). These receptors came from a woman aged 18-35 years with Graves' hyperthyroidism. CDR3s include the opening cysteine and the closing phenylalanine or tryptophan. Fields, in order: clone size, V gene, D gene, CDR3 protein. D genes are given only for firm matches. Size is stated for part of the rows, as once, few or many counts, or as a class when the clone is expanded.

>many|TRBV12-3/TRBV12-4|NA
CASSLQAPNTEAFF
>NA|TRBV7-6|TRBD2
CASSSAPEGLAGGLEQYF
>few|TRBV27|NA
CASSLATWPTEAFF
>NA|TRBV7-8|NA
CASSPTAGGRWNEQFF
>many|TRBV24-1|NA
CATSDSRVDTEAFF
>NA|TRBV15|NA
CAPNADGYTF
>many|TRBV7-2|NA
CASSRGPLSSDEKLFF
>once|TRBV7-3|NA
CASSLSSNTDTQYF
>many|TRBV12-5|TRBD1
CASGPEQGMNTEAFF
>many|TRBV19|TRBD1
CASSGQGLWTEAFF
>NA|TRBV24-1|TRBD1
CATSVETGGGYGYTF